The 20 T cell receptor beta chains in this list originate from one sample, sequenced in a study of T-cell memory formation after mild COVID-19. TCRdb processed the 5' RACE reads anew with MiXCR; each CDR3 protein has one entry. The table shows around 250,000 distinct CDR3 sequences, with about a sixth occurring only once. Sequenced material: PBMCs or a T cell subset sorted from them (not recorded which). These receptors all stem from a man aged 18-30 years who had mild COVID-19 (a few samples of this study predate the infection). Cell type and time point are not known.

The V gene is TRBV29-1, the J gene TRBJ2-1, with D perhaps being TRBD1 or TRBD2 (5 bases each). Germline CDR1 reads SQVTM; CDR2 reads ANQGSEA. The V gene lost 0 bases and the J gene lost 7 bases, with 16 bases spanning the gap. The CDR3 totals 15 residues. The CDR3 sequence is CSVEEEAGTVNEQFF. In nucleotides, the CDR3 is TGCAGCGTTGAAGAAGAGGCAGGGACGGTAAATGAGCAGTTCTTC.

The table lists this clonotype with many counts. V usage is TRBV2 and J usage is TRBJ1-1, with D tentatively TRBD1 (6 bases). Germline lookup yields CDR1 SNHLY and CDR2 FYNNEI. Trimming removed 10 bases from V and 11 bases from J, with 23 bases in between. There are 13 residues in the CDR3. The CDR3 nucleotides are TGTGCCACCAATTCCGGGGGGGCGGTTGCGGCTTTCTTT. Translation: CATNSGGAVAAFF.

This clonotype was recorded only once. The chain uses TRBV29-1 and TRBJ2-7, with 7 bases aligning to TRBD1. The trim removed 5 bases at V and 2 bases at J, leaving 3 bases unmatched. Per germline, CDR1 SQVTM and CDR2 ANQGSEA. The CDR3 spans 12 residues. This CDR3 is CSVRDRPYEQYF. Written as DNA, the CDR3 is TGCAGCGTTCGGGACAGACCCTACGAGCAGTACTTC.

DNA of the CDR3: TGTGCCAGCAGTCGGGTGGGGGGCGCAGATACGCAGTATTTT. Amino acid sequence: CASSRVGGADTQYF. J is TRBJ2-3 and V is TRBV12-3 or TRBV12-4; possibly TRBD1 or TRBD2 for D (6 bases each). With 5 bases removed from V and 4 bases from J, the gap between germline ends came to 13 bases. The CDR3 totals 14 residues.

This clonotype has a count of ten or more. J is TRBJ1-4 and V is TRBV29-1, with D uncertain. Trimming left V 8 bases short and J 7 bases short, with 8 bases between. Germline CDR1 is SQVTM and CDR2 is ANQGSEA. CDR3 length: 10 amino acids. The CDR3 region is CSLGPEKLFF. CDR3 sequence (DNA): TGCAGCTTAGGACCTGAAAAACTGTTTTTT.

CDR3: CASSDRRHSGNTIYF. In DNA, the CDR3 is TGTGCCAGCAGCGATCGACGGCACTCTGGAAACACCATATATTTT. V usage is TRBV5-4 and J usage is TRBJ1-3, with no clear D. The CDR3 sequence is 15 residues long. V lost 4 bases and J 0 bases, leaving 11 bases between the germline ends. Germline V gene sequence: CDR1 SGHNT, CDR2 YYREEE (reference sequence).

This clonotype was picked up many times. V usage is TRBV7-2 and J usage is TRBJ2-2, with TRBD1 matching over 9 bases. V shed 7 bases and J 3 bases; nucleotides not matched to a gene: 6. Germline lookup yields CDR1 SGHTA and CDR2 FQGNSA. The CDR3 contains 15 residues. As DNA, the CDR3 is TGTGCCAGCACCCTGACAGGGGGTTACACCGGGGAGCTGTTTTTT. Translating gives CASTLTGGYTGELFF.

This clonotype was counted ten times or more. The chain couples TRBV7-2 to TRBJ2-2, with D possibly matching TRBD1 (5 bases). Between the trimmed V and J ends, which lost 5 bases and 3 bases, there was a span of 13 bases. Germline V CDR1 and CDR2: SGHTA, FQGNSA. This CDR3 is built from 15 residues. CDR3 sequence (DNA): TGTGCCAGCAGCGACCGCCAGACAGACACCGGGGAGCTGTTTTTT. Translating gives CASSDRQTDTGELFF. The whole variable domain, filled in from reference TRBV7-2 and TRBJ2-2, reads GAGVSQSPSNKVTEKGKDVELRCDPISGHTALYWYRQSLGQGLEFLIYFQGNSAPDKSGLPSDRFSAERTGGSVSTLTIQRTQQEDSAVYLCASSDRQTDTGELFFGEGSRLTVL.

The chain links TRBV5-1 to TRBJ2-3, with a possible D match to TRBD2 (5 bases). The CDR3 runs 18 residues. Trimming cost V 2 bases and J 2 bases, with 21 bases left between them. Germline CDR1 is SGHRS and CDR2 is YFSETQ. CDR3 sequence: CASSLGNSGGRATDTQYF. DNA for the CDR3: TGCGCCAGCAGCTTAGGAAATTCAGGTGGGCGGGCCACAGATACGCAGTATTTT.

The V call is TRBV7-2, the J call TRBJ1-2; weak D call: TRBD1 (6 bases). CDR1 is SGHTA and CDR2 is FQGNSA in the germline V gene. The CDR3 contains 13 residues. Between the trimmed V and J ends, which lost 3 bases and 4 bases, there was a span of 9 bases. The CDR3 sequence is CASSFGQSYGYTF. The CDR3 coding sequence is TGTGCCAGCAGCTTTGGACAGTCCTATGGCTACACCTTC.

The V call is TRBV12-3 or TRBV12-4, the J call TRBJ1-2, with 12 bases that match TRBD1. The V segment lost 7 bases and the J segment 5 bases; nucleotides outside the gene matches: 11. CDR3 size: 16 residues. CDR3 sequence reads: CASIPLGTGGMYGYTF. In DNA form, the CDR3 reads TGTGCCAGCATACCTCTTGGGACAGGGGGCATGTATGGCTACACCTTC.

This clonotype was detected ten times or more. The rearrangement links TRBV7-8 to TRBJ2-4; D is undetermined. Trimming left V 5 bases short and J 1 base short, with 18 bases between. CDR1 is SGHVS and CDR2 is FQNEAQ in the germline V gene. The CDR3 covers 17 residues. Here the CDR3 reads CASSPDLWARAKNIQYF. The CDR3 DNA is TGTGCCAGCAGCCCAGATTTGTGGGCCAGGGCCAAAAACATTCAGTACTTC.

This clonotype was detected a few times. The chain joins TRBV20-1 to TRBJ2-3; perhaps TRBD2 as D (5 bases). Trimming took off 0 bases at V and 4 bases at J, with 26 bases between the two ends. The germline V gene has CDR1 DFQATT and CDR2 SNEGSKA (reference sequence). The length of the CDR3 is 19 residues. This CDR3 reads CSAREKKEDARILPDTQYF. The CDR3 DNA sequence: TGCAGTGCTAGAGAAAAGAAGGAGGATGCACGGATCCTCCCAGATACGCAGTATTTT.

J is TRBJ2-2 and V is TRBV7-2; D is perhaps TRBD2 (6 bases). The V end was cut by 7 bases, the J end by 0 bases, with 12 bases between. This CDR3 is 15 amino acids long. Germline lookup yields CDR1 SGHTA and CDR2 FQGNSA. The CDR3 nucleotides are TGTGCCAGCACCCTACGGGGGACGAACACCGGGGAGCTGTTTTTT. It translates to CASTLRGTNTGELFF.

This clonotype was seen only a few times. The chain joins TRBV7-2 to TRBJ2-7, with TRBD2 matching over 7 bases. After removal of 5 bases from V and 2 bases from J, the junction contained 18 bases not matched to a gene. Germline V gene lookup returns CDR1 SGHTA and CDR2 FQGNSA. The length of the CDR3 is 18 residues. The CDR3 is CASSLTRGGSNHPYEQYF. The DNA of the CDR3 is TGTGCCAGCAGCCTTACTCGCGGGGGTTCCAACCACCCCTACGAGCAGTACTTC.

A few counts support this clonotype. The gene calls are TRBV7-2 and TRBJ2-3; 11 bases are a match to TRBD2. V shed 1 base and J 0 bases; nucleotides not matched to a gene: 6. Germline assignment: CDR1 SGHTA and CDR2 FQGNSA. The length of the CDR3 is 18 residues. The CDR3 nucleotides read TGTGCCAGCAGCTTAGGGCTAGCGGGGGGAATTAGCACAGATACGCAGTATTTT. This codes for CASSLGLAGGISTDTQYF.

The table lists this clonotype with a few counts. This chain links TRBV7-2 with TRBJ2-1, with TRBD2 identical over 8 bases. Trimming took 1 base from V and 9 from J; bases not matched to a gene: 8. The germline V gene encodes CDR1 SGHTA and CDR2 FQGNSA. CDR3 length equals 15 residues. CDR3: CASSLGNSGVAEQFF. DNA of the CDR3: TGTGCCAGCAGCTTAGGTAATAGCGGGGTTGCTGAGCAGTTCTTC.

A few counts support this clonotype. CDR3 bases: TGTGCCAGCAGTTACTTCCAGGGGTCGGGGGCCAACGTCCTGACTTTC. This encodes CASSYFQGSGANVLTF. V gene TRBV28 combines with J gene TRBJ2-6; D possibly corresponds to TRBD1 (6 bases). CDR1 MDHEN and CDR2 SYDVKM come from the germline V gene. The CDR3 extends over 16 amino acids. With 4 bases removed from V and 4 bases from J, the gap between germline ends came to 14 bases.

The table lists this clonotype with a few counts. The rearrangement uses TRBV5-1 and TRBJ1-1, with TRBD1 as a possible D gene (6 bases). CDR3 length equals 16 residues. In germline, CDR1 is SGHRS, CDR2 YFSETQ. V dropped 0 bases and J dropped 3 bases, with 15 bases sitting between them. For the CDR3, the DNA is TGCGCCAGCAGCTTGGGTGGGACAACTTCGTACACTGAAGCTTTCTTT. As protein: CASSLGGTTSYTEAFF.

In DNA form, the CDR3 reads TGCGCCAGCAGTCAATCCTCGGACTCCTACGAGCAGTACGTC. This sequence encodes CASSQSSDSYEQYV. The chain joins TRBV23-1 to TRBJ2-7; no firm D call. TRBV23-1 is assigned to the ORF class and has an uncertain function. The V end lost 0 bases, the J end lost 0 bases, and 6 bases lay between the germline ends. There are 14 residues in the CDR3.